This T cell receptor (beta chain) was identified in a study of blood T cell repertoires in COVID-19. Study-level information: From T cells, B-cell-depleted T cells, or PBMCs came the material, which was cDNA or gDNA.

Here immunoSEQ multiplex PCR was the method, and the copy in TCRdb shows in-frame clones only, minus some. Of approximately 140,000 clones in the sample, 70% to 90% were seen once. This clone is a singleton in its sample. Germline V CDR1 and CDR2: WSHSY, SAAADI. V trimming: 2 bases; J trimming: 8 bases; junction bases outside the gene matches: 7. The CDR3 extends over 14 amino acids. The sequencing sample was made of peripheral blood. The V and J genes are TRBV10-2 and TRBJ1-2; 8 bases match TRBD1. This receptor was identified in a woman aged 55-75 years with COVID-19, enrolled during active disease. DNA of the CDR3: TGCGCCAGCAGTGAGGGACAGGGCCAGTGGGGCTACACCTTC. Its translation is CASSEGQGQWGYTF.